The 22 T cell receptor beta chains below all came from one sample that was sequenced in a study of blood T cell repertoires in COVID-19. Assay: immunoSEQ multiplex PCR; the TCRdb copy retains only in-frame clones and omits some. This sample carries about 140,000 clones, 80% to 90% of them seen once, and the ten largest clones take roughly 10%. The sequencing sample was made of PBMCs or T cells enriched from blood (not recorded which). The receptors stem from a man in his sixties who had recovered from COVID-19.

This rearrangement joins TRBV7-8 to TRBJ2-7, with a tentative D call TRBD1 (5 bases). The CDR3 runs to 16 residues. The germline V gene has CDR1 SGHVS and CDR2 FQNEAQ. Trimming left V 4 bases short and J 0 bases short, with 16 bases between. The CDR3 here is CASSWGRLLTSYEQYF. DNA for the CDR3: TGTGCCAGCAGCTGGGGCCGACTCCTTACCTCCTACGAGCAGTACTTC.

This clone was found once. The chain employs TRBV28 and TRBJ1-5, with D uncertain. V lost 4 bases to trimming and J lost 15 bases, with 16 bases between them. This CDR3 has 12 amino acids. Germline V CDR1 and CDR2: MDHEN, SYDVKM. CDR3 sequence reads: CASSSPNQRGHF. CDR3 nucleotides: TGTGCCAGCAGTTCACCCAATCAGCGCGGGCATTTT.

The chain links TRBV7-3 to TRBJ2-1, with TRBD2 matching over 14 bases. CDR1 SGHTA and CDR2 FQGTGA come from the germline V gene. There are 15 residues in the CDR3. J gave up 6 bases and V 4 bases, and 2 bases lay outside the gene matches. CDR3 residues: CASSYGTSGSNEQFF. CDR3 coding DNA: TGTGCCAGCAGCTATGGGACTAGCGGGAGCAATGAGCAGTTCTTC.

The CDR3 loop is CSASQRNSPLHF. In DNA form, the CDR3 reads TGCAGTGCTAGTCAACGGAATTCACCCCTCCACTTT. This sequence joins TRBV20-1 and TRBJ1-6; unclear D gene. Germline loops: CDR1 DFQATT, CDR2 SNEGSKA (reference sequence). CDR3 length equals 12 residues. Trimming removed 3 bases at V and 7 bases at J, with 7 bases between.

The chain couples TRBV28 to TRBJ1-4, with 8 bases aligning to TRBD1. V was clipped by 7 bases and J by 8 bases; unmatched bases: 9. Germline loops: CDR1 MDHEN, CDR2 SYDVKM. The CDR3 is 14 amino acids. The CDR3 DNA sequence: TGTGCCAGCAAATCAGGGGGCAGTCTGGAAAAACTGTTTTTT. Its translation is CASKSGGSLEKLFF.

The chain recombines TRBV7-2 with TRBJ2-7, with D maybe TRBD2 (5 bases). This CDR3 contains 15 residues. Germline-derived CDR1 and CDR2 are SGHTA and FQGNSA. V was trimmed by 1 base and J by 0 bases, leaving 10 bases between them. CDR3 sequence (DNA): TGTGCCAGCAGCTTAGGCGGACTCCACTCCTACGAGCAGTACTTC. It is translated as CASSLGGLHSYEQYF.

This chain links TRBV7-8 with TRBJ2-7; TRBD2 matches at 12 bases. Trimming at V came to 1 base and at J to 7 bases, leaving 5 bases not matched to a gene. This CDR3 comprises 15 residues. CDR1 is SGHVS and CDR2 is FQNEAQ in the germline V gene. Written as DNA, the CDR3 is TGTGCCAGCAGCTTAGGACTAGCGGGAGCAGGTGAGCAGTACTTC. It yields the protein CASSLGLAGAGEQYF. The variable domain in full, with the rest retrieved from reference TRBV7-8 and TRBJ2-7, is GAGVSQSPRYKVAKRGQDVALRCDPISGHVSLFWYQQALGQGPEFLTYFQNEAQLDKSGLPSDRFFAERPEGSVSTLKIQRTQQEDSAVYLCASSLGLAGAGEQYFGPGTRLTVT.

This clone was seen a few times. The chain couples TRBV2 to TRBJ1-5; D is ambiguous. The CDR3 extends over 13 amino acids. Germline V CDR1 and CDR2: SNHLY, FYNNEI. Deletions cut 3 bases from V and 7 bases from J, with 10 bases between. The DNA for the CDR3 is TGTGCCAGCAGTGAGGGCAGGTACCAGCCCCAGCATTTT. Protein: CASSEGRYQPQHF.

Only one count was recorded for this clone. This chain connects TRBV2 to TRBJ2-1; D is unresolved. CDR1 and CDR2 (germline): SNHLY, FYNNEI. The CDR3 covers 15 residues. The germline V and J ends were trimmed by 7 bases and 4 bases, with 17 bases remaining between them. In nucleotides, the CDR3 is TGTGCCAGCATAACGGAGCGTCAACCATACAATGAGCAGTTCTTC. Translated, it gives CASITERQPYNEQFF.

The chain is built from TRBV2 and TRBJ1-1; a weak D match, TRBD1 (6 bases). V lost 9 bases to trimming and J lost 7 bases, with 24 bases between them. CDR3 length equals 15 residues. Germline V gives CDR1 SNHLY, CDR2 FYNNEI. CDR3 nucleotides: TGTGCCAGTGACTCACAGGGCCTTCTAGGTGTTGAAGCTTTCTTT. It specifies CASDSQGLLGVEAFF. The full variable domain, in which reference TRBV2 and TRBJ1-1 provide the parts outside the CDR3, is EPEVTQTPSHQVTQMGQEVILRCVPISNHLYFYWYRQILGQKVEFLVSFYNNEISEKSEIFDDQFSVERPDGSNFTLKIRSTKLEDSAMYFCASDSQGLLGVEAFFGQGTRLTVV.

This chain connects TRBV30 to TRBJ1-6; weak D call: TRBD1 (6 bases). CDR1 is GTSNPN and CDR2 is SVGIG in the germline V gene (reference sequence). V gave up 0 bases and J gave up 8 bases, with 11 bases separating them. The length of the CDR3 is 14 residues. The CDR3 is CAWSVGTPHSPLHF. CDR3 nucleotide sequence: TGTGCCTGGAGTGTAGGGACACCTCATTCACCCCTCCACTTT.

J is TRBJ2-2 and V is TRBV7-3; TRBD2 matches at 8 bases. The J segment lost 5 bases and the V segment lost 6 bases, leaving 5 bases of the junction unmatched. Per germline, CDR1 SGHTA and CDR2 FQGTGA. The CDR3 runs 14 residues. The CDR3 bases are TGTGCCAGCAGATTAGCGGGAAGAACCGGGGAGCTGTTTTTT. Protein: CASRLAGRTGELFF.

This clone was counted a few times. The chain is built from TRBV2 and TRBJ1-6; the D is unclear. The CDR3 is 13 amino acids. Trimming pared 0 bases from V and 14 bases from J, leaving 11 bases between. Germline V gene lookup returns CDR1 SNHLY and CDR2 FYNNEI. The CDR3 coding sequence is TGTGCCAGCAGTGAAGCTCTTACGGTATCCCTCCACTTT. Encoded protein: CASSEALTVSLHF.

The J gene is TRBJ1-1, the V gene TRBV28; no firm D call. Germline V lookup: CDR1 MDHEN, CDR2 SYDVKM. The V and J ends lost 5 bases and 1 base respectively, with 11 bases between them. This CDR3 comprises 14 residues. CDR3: CASSLISGNTEAFF. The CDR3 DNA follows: TGTGCCAGCAGTCTCATTTCGGGGAACACTGAAGCTTTCTTT.

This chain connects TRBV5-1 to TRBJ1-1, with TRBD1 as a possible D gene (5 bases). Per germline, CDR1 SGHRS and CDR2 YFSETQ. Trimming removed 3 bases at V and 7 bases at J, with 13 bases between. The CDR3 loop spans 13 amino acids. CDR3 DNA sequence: TGCGCCAGCAGCTCCGGCAGGGCTGATGAAGCTTTCTTT. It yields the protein CASSSGRADEAFF.

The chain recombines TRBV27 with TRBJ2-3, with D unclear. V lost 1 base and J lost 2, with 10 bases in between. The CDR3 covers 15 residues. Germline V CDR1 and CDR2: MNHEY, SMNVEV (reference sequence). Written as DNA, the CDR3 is TGTGCCAGCAGTTTATGGGCAGGCACCACAGATACGCAGTATTTT. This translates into CASSLWAGTTDTQYF.

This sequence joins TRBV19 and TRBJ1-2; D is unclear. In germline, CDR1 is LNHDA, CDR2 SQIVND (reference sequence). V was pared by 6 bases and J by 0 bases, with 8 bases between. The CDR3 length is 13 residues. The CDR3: CASRQSANYGYTF. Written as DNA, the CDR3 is TGTGCCAGTAGACAGTCAGCTAACTATGGCTACACCTTC.

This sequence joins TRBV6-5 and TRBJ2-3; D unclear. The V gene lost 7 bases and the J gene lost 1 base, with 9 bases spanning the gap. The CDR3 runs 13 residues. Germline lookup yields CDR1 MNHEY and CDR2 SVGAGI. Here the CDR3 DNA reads TGTGCCAGCAACGCCCGGGGCACAGATACGCAGTATTTT. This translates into CASNARGTDTQYF.

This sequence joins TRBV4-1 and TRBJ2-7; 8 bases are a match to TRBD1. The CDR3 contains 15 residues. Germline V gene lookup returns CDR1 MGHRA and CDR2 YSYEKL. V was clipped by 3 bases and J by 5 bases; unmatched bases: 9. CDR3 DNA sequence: TGCGCCAGCAGCCAGTACAAGGACAGGGTCCACGAGCAGTACTTC. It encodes CASSQYKDRVHEQYF.

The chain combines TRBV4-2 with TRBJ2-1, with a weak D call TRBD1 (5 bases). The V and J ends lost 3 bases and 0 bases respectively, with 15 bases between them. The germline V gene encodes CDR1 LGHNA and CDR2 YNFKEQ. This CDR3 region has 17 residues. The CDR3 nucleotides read TGTGCCAGCAGCCAGAATCTGGGGCCCAGCTCCTACAATGAGCAGTTCTTC. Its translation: CASSQNLGPSSYNEQFF.

For the CDR3, the DNA is TGTGCCAGCAGTTACGGACAGGGGGTTAACACTGAAGCTTTCTTT. This sequence encodes CASSYGQGVNTEAFF. This chain links TRBV6-5 with TRBJ1-1; 10 bases line up with TRBD1. CDR1 is MNHEY, CDR2 SVGAGI, per germline. Trimming at V came to 2 bases and at J to 2 bases, leaving 2 bases not matched to a gene. This CDR3 is built from 15 residues.

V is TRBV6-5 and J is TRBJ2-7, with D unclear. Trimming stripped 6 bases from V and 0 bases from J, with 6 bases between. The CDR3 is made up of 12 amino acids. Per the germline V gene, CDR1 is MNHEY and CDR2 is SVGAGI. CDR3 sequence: CASRLISYEQYF. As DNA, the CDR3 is TGTGCCAGCAGGTTAATCTCCTACGAGCAGTACTTC.